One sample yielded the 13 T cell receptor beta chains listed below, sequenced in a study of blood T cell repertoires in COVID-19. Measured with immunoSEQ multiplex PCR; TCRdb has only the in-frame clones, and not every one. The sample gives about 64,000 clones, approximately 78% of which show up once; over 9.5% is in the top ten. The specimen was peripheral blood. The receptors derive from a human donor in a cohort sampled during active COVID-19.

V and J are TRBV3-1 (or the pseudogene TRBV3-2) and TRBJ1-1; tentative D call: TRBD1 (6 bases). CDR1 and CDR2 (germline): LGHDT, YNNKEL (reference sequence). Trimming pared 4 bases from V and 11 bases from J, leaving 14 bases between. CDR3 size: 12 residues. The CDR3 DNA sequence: TGTGCCAGCAGCCTCCTCTGGGGGCAGGCTTTCTTT. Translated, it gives CASSLLWGQAFF.

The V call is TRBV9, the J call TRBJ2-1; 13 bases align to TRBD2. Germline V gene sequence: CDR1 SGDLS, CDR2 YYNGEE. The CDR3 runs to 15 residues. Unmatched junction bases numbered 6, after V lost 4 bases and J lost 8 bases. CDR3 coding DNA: TGTGCCAGCAGCTCGGGACTAGCGGGGAACGATGAGCAGTTCTTC. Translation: CASSSGLAGNDEQFF. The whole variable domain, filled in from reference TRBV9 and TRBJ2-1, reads DSGVTQTPKHLITATGQRVTLRCSPRSGDLSVYWYQQSLDQGLQFLIQYYNGEERAKGNILERFSAQQFPDLHSELNLSSLELGDSALYFCASSSGLAGNDEQFFGPGTRLTVL.

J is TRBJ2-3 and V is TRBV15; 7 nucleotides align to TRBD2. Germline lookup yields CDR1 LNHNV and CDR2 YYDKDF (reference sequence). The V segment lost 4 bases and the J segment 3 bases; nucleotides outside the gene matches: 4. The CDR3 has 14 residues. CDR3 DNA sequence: TGTGCCACCAGCACCTTGCGGGGGACAGATACGCAGTATTTT. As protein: CATSTLRGTDTQYF.

The CDR3 sequence is CASSESGTRRGVVNEQFF. DNA of the CDR3: TGCGCCAGCAGTGAGTCGGGAACTCGCAGGGGGGTCGTCAATGAGCAGTTCTTC. This rearrangement joins TRBV10-1 to TRBJ2-1, with D perhaps matching TRBD1 (7 bases). This CDR3 has 18 amino acids. Germline CDR1 and CDR2: WNHNN and SYGVQD (reference sequence). V lost 0 bases to trimming and J lost 6 bases, with 21 bases between them.

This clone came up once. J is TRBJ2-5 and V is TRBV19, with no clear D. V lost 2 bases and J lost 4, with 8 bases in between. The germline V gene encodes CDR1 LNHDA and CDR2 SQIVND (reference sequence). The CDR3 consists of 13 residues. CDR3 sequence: CASSIKLLETQYF. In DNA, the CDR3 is TGTGCCAGTAGTATAAAACTTTTAGAGACCCAGTACTTC.

CDR3 in DNA: TGTGCCAGCAGTGAAGTAACAAGAAACACCATATATTTT. Encoded protein: CASSEVTRNTIYF. The rearrangement links TRBV6-1 to TRBJ1-3; no clear D gene. Between the trimmed V and J ends, which lost 1 base and 5 bases, there was a span of 6 bases. The CDR3 length is 13 residues. Germline CDR1 reads MNHNS; CDR2 reads SASEGT.

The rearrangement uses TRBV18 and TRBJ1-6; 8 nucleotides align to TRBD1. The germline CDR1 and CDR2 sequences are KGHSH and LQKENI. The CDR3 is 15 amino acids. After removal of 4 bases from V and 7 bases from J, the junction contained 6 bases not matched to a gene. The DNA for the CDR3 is TGTGCCAGCTCACTGCAGGGGGCGGGGAATTCACCCCTCCACTTT. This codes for CASSLQGAGNSPLHF.

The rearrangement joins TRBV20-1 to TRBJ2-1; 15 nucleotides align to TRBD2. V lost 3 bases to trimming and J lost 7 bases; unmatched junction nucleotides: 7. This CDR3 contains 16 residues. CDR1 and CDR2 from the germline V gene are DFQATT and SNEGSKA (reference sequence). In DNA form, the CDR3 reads TGCAGTGCTAGTTCTGGACTAGCGGGGGGGGGTAATGAGCAGTTCTTC. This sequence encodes CSASSGLAGGGNEQFF.

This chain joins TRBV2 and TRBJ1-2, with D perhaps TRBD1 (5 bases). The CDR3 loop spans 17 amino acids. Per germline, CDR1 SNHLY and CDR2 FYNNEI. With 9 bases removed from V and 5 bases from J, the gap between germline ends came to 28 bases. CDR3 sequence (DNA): TGTGCCAGGAGGGACTACGGGGCGGGTCCCCCTAGTTATGGCTACACCTTC. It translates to CARRDYGAGPPSYGYTF.

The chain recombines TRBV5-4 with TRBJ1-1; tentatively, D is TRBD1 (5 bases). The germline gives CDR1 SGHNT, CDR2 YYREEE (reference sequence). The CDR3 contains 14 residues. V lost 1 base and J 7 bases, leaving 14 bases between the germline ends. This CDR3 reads CASSLMGGGIEAFF. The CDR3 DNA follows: TGTGCCAGCAGCTTGATGGGGGGGGGAATTGAAGCTTTCTTT.

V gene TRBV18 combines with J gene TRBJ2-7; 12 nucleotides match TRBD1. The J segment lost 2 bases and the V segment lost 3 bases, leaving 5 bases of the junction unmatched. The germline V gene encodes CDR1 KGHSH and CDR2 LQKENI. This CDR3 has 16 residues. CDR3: CASSPGQGAPTYEQYV. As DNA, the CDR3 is TGTGCCAGCTCACCGGGACAGGGGGCGCCAACCTACGAGCAGTACGTC.

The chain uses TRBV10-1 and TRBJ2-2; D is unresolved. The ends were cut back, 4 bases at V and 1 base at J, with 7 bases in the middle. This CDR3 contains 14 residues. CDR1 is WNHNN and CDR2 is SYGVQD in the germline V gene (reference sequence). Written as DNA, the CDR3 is TGCGCCAGCAGTGTACAGTGGAACACCGGGGAGCTGTTTTTT. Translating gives CASSVQWNTGELFF.

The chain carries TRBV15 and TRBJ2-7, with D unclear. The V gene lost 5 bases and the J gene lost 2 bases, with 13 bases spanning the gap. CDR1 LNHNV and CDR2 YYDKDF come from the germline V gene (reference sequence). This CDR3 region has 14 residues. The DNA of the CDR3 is TGTGCCACCAGCGACAAGACAAATACCTACGAGCAGTACTTC. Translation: CATSDKTNTYEQYF.